This T cell receptor (beta chain) was recovered during a study of shared clonotypes between healthy human individuals. V dropped 0 bases and J dropped 3 bases, with 9 bases sitting between them. Looked up from germline, CDR1 is SGHRS and CDR2 is YFSETQ. This CDR3 is 14 amino acids long. Clones were sequenced by immunoSEQ multiplex PCR, and TCRdb holds only the in-frame ones, with some missing. The sample yields around 1 million clones, around three quarters seen once. This chain joins TRBV5-1 and TRBJ1-2; the D gene is possibly TRBD1 (6 bases). The sample taken for sequencing was memory CD4+ T cells sorted from blood. Subset indicated: CD45RA-negative fraction. This TCR came from a man aged 18 to 35 in good health. The CDR3 spells CASSLEGGDYGYTF. CDR3 nucleotides: TGCGCCAGCAGCTTGGAAGGGGGTGACTATGGCTACACCTTC.